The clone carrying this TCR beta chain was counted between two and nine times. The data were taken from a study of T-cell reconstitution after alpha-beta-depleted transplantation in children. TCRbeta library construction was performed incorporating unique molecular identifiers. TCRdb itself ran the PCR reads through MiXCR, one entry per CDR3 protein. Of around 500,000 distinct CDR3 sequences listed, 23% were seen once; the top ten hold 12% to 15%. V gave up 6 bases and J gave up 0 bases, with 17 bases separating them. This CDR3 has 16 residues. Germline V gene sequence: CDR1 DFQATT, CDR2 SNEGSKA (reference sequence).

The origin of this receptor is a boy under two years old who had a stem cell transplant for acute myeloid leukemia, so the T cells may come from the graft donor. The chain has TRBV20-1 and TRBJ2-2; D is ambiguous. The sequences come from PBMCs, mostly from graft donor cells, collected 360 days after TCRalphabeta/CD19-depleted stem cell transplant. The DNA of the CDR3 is TGCAGTGCCGTCGACGGCAGTAAGGCGAACACCGGGGAGCTGTTTTTT. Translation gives CSAVDGSKANTGELFF.